This T cell receptor beta chain was observed in a study of shared clonotypes between healthy human individuals (dated by TCRdb to about 2020). Study-wide context: Three men and a couple of women, aged 18 to 49 years, made up the cohort. Blood TCR repertoires of about five healthy adults were deeply sequenced to estimate repertoire size and the extent of clonotype sharing between individuals. To increase sequencing depth and limit assay-specific biases, different laboratories used diverse techniques to prepare libraries and sequence TCR repertoires. Each donor's leukapheresis produced roughly between roughly 0.9 and 8.9 billion PBMCs. For each donor, three plates each were used for CD4 naive and CD4 memory, two plates were used for CD8 naive, and one plate was used for CD8 memory.

Using the deep immunoSEQ assay, multiplex PCR amplified TCR CDR3 regions from genomic DNA. Genomic DNA extracted from each cell subset was distributed evenly over all wells of several immunoSEQ 96-well plates, and each plate served as one replicate. For sorted subsets, approximately 190 ng genomic DNA, equal to 30,000 or so T cell genomes, was loaded into each replicate PCR. The purified libraries were quantified using a Qubit 3.0 fluorometer, sized with a Bioanalyzer 2100, and then quantified again using the KAPA Library Quantification kit. Every immunoSEQ 96-well plate was sequenced on a separate single-read 150-cycle Illumina NextSeq 550 flow cell. In the authors' own workflow: Because the immunoSEQ output held only junctional sequences and lacked quality scores, the filtering could not match the filtering applied to full-length reads. To assign V/J genes and CDR3, sequences were annotated against IMGT germline references using PyIR, a Python wrapper for IgBLAST v1.9. Any read was removed if the V/J assignment was weak (E-value above 1e-6), the CDR3 was missing, or the read contained stop codons, out-of-frame junctions, or ambiguous translated residues. V3J clonotypes were defined as sequences sharing the same inferred V gene, J gene, and CDR3 amino acid sequence. Percentage overlap between repertoires was calculated by dividing the number of shared unique clonotypes by the size of the smaller repertoire. Three approaches were used to assess repertoire richness: RTK rarefaction, the Chao1 estimator, and Recon v2.1 estimates of unobserved clonotypes. Generation probabilities for all TCRbeta clonotypes obtained by the gDNA method from a few donors were computed using OLGA. TCRdb took over this immuneACCESS table, retaining in-frame rearrangements with V and J assigned. Such tables are incomplete; in checked studies, under half of the missing clones stem from an unresolved V gene, and the remainder is unexplained. Clone size and the V and J calls come from that table; the DNA yielded D and trimming. This sample lists some 1,100,000 clones; 78% were detected once. The ten largest clones represent about 0.52% of the sample.

As regards this clone: Which antigen it targets is not known. No base quality values were provided; no much bigger clone lies one nucleotide off.

On the study overall, not on this receptor specifically: Clonotypes shared by all four sorted-subset donors showed higher generation probabilities than non-shared clonotypes. Incomplete sequencing was indicated by rarefaction of sorted-subset datasets, despite the large sequencing depth. Sharing across a handful of donors was observed for around 5% of naive CD4, 3% to 3.5% of naive CD8, 2.3% of memory CD4, and approximately 0.41% of memory CD8 clonotypes. Pairwise subsampling led to the expectation that sequencing depth would affect the degree of clonotype sharing among donors. Because the study included a small number of donors, the genetic and exposure-history diversity represented was limited. Larger estimated clonotype richness was generally found for naive subsets than for memory subsets. Sampling was restricted to blood, and TCR repertoires in tissues likely differ from the TCR repertoires found in blood.

Relative to germline, V is missing 4 bases and J is missing 4 bases, with 8 bases of the junction outside any gene match. The cysteine opens and the phenylalanine closes a CDR3 of 15 amino acids. Only the CDR3 DNA is retained, 45 bases long and in frame from the first base. The germline V gene specifies SGHRS as CDR1 and YFSETQ as CDR2. Donors were healthy HIV-negative adults with no recently reported acute infections or vaccinations. All donors were Caucasian adults living in Nashville, Tennessee, USA. Magnetic negative selection was used to enrich CD4+ T cells, after which naive cells were positively selected on CD45RA and the negative fraction became the memory subset. Blood was collected by leukapheresis, and PBMCs were isolated by Ficoll-Histopaque density gradient centrifugation and then cryopreserved in liquid nitrogen vapor phase. Analytical flow cytometry was used to check the purity and quantity of every magnetically sorted T cell population. From each sorted fraction, genomic DNA was isolated and quantified by UV absorbance on a Nanodrop 2000c.

The chain couples TRBV5-1 to TRBJ2-5, and 9 bases in between align with TRBD1. This TCR was sampled from a man between 18 and 35 years old in good health. Some clones in this sample may be carry-over from other donors' samples. Sequencing used memory CD4+ T cells from PBMCs. The sample's cell subset or site, from its label and the paper: CD45RA-negative fraction. The nucleotide sequence is given as TGCGCCAGCAGCGAGGGACAGGGTTTTGTAGAGACCCAGTACTTC. This encodes CASSEGQGFVETQYF.